The sequence of this TCR beta chain was determined in a study of PD-1 blockade in classical Hodgkin lymphoma. The overall study: Patients were infused with nivolumab 3 mg/kg every 2 weeks. Study conclusions and caveats: A significant rise in TCR diversity by C4D1 was seen for CD4+ but not CD8+ cells.

No patient escaped relapse after autologous stem cell transplantation, and brentuximab vedotin exposure varied. This CDR3 is 13 amino acids long. V dropped 8 bases and J dropped 7; count of bases not matched to a gene: 8. CDR1 is LNHNV and CDR2 is YYDKDF in the germline V gene (reference sequence). This clone was found a few times. Antigen: not known. Sequenced by immunoSEQ multiplex PCR; TCRdb stores in-frame clones only, minus some. The sample carries more than 45,000 clones, 73% recorded once. This chain connects TRBV15 to TRBJ2-1, with 7 bases aligning to TRBD2. The origin of this receptor is a human donor with classical Hodgkin lymphoma. The sample here was peripheral blood mononuclear cells (PBMCs), taken before the second cycle of nivolumab. The CDR3 nucleotides are TGTGCCACCCGCCTTGGGGGAGGGAATGAGCAGTTCTTC. It is translated as CATRLGGGNEQFF.